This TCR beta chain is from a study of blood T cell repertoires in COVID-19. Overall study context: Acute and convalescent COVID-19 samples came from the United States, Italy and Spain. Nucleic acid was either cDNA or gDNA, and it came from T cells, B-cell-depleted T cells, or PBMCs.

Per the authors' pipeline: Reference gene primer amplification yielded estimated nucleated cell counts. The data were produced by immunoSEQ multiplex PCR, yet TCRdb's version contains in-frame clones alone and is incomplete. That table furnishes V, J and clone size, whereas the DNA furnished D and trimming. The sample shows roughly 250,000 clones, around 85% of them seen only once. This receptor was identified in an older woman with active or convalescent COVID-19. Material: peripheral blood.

In DNA, the CDR3 is TGTGCCAGCAGTGCGGATTACCGCGGGTTGTGGGAGCCCCAGCATTTT. This encodes CASSADYRGLWEPQHF. The rearrangement links TRBV6-1 to TRBJ1-5; D unresolved. Between the trimmed V and J ends, which lost 4 bases and 8 bases, there was a span of 21 bases. Germline values: CDR1 MNHNS, CDR2 SASEGT. The CDR3 sequence is 16 residues long.